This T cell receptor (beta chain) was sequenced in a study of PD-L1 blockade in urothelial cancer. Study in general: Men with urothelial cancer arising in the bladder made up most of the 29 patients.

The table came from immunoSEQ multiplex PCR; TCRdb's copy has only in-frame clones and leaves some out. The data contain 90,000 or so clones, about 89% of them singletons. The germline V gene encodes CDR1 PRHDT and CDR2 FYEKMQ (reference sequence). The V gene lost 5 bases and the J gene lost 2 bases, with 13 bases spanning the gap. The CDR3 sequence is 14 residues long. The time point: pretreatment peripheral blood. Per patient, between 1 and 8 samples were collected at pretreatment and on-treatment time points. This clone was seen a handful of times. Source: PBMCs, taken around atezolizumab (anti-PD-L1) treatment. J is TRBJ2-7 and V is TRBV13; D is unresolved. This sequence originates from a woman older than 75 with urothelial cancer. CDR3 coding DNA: TGTGCCAGCAGCCCAGACGGCCTAGCCTACGAGCAGTACTTC. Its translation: CASSPDGLAYEQYF.